Sequencing of this TCR beta chain was carried out in a study of blood T cell repertoires in COVID-19. Study summary: The United States, Italy and Spain provided the acute and convalescent COVID-19 samples. The analysed material was cDNA or gDNA that came from T cells, B-cell-depleted T cells, or PBMCs.

In the original analysis: Amplification with reference gene primers provided the estimates of nucleated cell counts. TCRdb's table, derived via immunoSEQ multiplex PCR, lists solely in-frame clones and lacks some. V, J and clone size derive from that table, while D and trimming were established from the DNA sequence. This table holds under 300,000 clones, 65% to 85% found once. There are 13 residues in the CDR3. Trimming removed 11 bases from V and 3 bases from J, with 15 bases in between. The germline CDR1 and CDR2 sequences are SNHLY and FYNNEI. What was sequenced was peripheral blood. This clonotype was sampled from a woman in her thirties or forties who had recovered from COVID-19. This chain joins TRBV2 and TRBJ2-3; TRBD2 might be the D (6 bases). The CDR3 bases are TGTGCCGCAACGGGGGACCTTACAGATACGCAGTATTTT. Amino acids: CAATGDLTDTQYF. Looking up the rest from reference TRBV2 and TRBJ2-3 gives the full variable domain: EPEVTQTPSHQVTQMGQEVILRCVPISNHLYFYWYRQILGQKVEFLVSFYNNEISEKSEIFDDQFSVERPDGSNFTLKIRSTKLEDSAMYFCAATGDLTDTQYFGPGTRLTVL.